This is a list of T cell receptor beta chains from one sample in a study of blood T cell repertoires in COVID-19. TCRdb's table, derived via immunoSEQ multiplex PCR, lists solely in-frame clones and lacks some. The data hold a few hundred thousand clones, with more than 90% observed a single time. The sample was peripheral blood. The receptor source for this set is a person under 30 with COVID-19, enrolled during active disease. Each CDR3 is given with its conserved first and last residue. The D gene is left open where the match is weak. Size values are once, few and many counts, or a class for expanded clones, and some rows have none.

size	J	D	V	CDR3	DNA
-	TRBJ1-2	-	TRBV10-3	CAISDQQAYGYTF	TGTGCCATCAGTGACCAACAGGCCTATGGCTACACCTTC
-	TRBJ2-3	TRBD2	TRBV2	CASSRWTSGASTDTQYF	TGTGCCAGCAGTAGATGGACTAGCGGGGCTAGCACAGATACGCAGTATTTT
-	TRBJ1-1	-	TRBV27	CASSSPPGVNTEAFF	TGTGCCAGCAGTAGCCCGCCAGGGGTGAACACTGAAGCTTTCTTT
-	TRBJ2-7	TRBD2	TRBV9	CASSRPFGRYEQYF	TGTGCCAGCAGCCGCCCCTTCGGGAGGTACGAGCAGTACTTC
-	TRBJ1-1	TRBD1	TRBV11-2	CASSLAQGVTRAFF	TGTGCCAGCAGCTTAGCACAGGGGGTTACGCGGGCTTTCTTT
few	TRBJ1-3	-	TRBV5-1	CASNPGAGNTIYF	TGCGCCAGCAACCCAGGGGCTGGAAACACCATATATTTT
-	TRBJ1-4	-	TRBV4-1	CASRQRREKEKLFF	TGCGCCAGCAGACAACGGAGGGAGAAAGAAAAACTGTTTTTT
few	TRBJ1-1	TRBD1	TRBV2	CASSARRDRNTEAFF	TGTGCCAGCAGCGCTAGGCGGGACAGGAACACTGAAGCTTTCTTT
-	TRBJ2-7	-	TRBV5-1	CASSLDERLDEQYF	TGCGCCAGCAGCTTGGACGAACGTCTAGACGAGCAGTACTTC
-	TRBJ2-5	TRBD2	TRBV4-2	CASSQDLAGRGETQYF	TGTGCCAGCAGCCAGGACTTAGCGGGGAGAGGGGAGACCCAGTACTTC
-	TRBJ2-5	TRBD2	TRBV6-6	CASSRLAGEVAETQYF	TGTGCCAGCAGTCGACTAGCGGGAGAGGTGGCAGAGACCCAGTACTTC
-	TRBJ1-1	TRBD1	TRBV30	CAWSTTGQGRTEAFF	TGTGCCTGGAGTACCACGGGACAGGGACGCACTGAAGCTTTCTTT
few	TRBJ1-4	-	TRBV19	CASMGAAHVF	TGTGCCAGTATGGGAGCCGCTCACGTTTTT
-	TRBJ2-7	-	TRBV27	CASSFGAGLYEQYF	TGTGCCAGCAGTTTTGGGGCAGGGCTCTACGAGCAGTACTTC
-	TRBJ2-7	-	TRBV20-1	CSASSDFNYEQYF	TGCAGTGCTAGTAGCGACTTCAACTACGAGCAGTACTTC
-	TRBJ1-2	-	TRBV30	CAWKLVRSYGYTF	TGTGCCTGGAAGCTTGTACGGTCCTATGGCTACACCTTC
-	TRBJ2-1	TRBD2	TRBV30	CAWSSGLAGSNEQFF	TGTGCCTGGAGTTCGGGACTAGCGGGATCTAATGAGCAGTTCTTC
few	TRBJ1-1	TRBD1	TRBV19	CASHPTGQGNTEAFF	TGTGCCAGTCATCCGACCGGACAGGGGAACACTGAAGCTTTCTTT
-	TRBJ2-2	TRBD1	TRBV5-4	CASSSRQGIAGELFF	TGTGCCAGCAGCTCGCGACAGGGGATCGCCGGGGAGCTGTTTTTT
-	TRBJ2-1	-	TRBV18	CASSAQGGTYNEQFF	TGTGCCAGCTCAGCGCAGGGGGGCACCTACAATGAGCAGTTCTTC
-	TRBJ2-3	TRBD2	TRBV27	CASSLYPPGLAAPGTQYF	TGTGCCAGCAGTTTATACCCCCCGGGACTAGCGGCCCCTGGTACGCAGTATTTT
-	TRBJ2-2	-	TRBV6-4	CASSDSVGGAGELFF	TGTGCCAGCAGTGACTCTGTAGGGGGAGCCGGGGAGCTGTTTTTT
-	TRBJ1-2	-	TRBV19	CASSNQTGAYGYTF	TGTGCCAGTAGTAACCAGACAGGTGCCTATGGCTACACCTTC
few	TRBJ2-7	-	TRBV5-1	CASSLEWTASSYEQYF	TGCGCCAGCAGCTTGGAGTGGACAGCGAGCTCCTACGAGCAGTACTTC
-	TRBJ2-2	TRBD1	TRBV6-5	CASQWTGSTGELFF	TGTGCCAGCCAATGGACAGGGAGCACCGGGGAGCTGTTTTTT
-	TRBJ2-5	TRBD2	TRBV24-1	CATAPLAGEETQYF	TGTGCCACCGCCCCCCTAGCGGGAGAGGAGACCCAGTACTTC
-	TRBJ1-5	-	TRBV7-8	CASSFREDQPQHF	TGTGCCAGCAGCTTTCGAGAGGATCAGCCCCAGCATTTT
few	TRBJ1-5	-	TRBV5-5	CASSLVDSNQPQHF	TGTGCCAGCAGCTTGGTAGATAGCAATCAGCCCCAGCATTTT
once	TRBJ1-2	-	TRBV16	CASSPQGKGDPSGYTF	TGTGCCAGCAGCCCCCAGGGTAAGGGTGACCCCTCGGGCTACACCTTC
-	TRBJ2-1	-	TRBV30	CAWSPPFYNEQFF	TGTGCCTGGAGTCCCCCTTTTTACAATGAGCAGTTCTTC
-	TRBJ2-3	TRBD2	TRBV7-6	CASSSGLAGPTDTQYF	TGTGCCAGCAGCTCTGGACTAGCGGGACCCACAGATACGCAGTATTTT
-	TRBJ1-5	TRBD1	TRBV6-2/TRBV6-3	CASSYSPTGLRQPQHF	TGTGCCAGCAGTTACTCGCCGACAGGGTTGAGACAGCCCCAGCATTTT
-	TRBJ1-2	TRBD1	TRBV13	CASSVGTAYGYTF	TGTGCCAGCAGCGTGGGGACAGCCTATGGCTACACCTTC
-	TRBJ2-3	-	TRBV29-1	CSVEGWVASDTQYF	TGCAGCGTTGAGGGGTGGGTAGCGTCAGATACGCAGTATTTT
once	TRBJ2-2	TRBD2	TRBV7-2	CASNQFGTSGYTGELFF	TGTGCCAGCAACCAATTCGGGACTAGCGGCTACACCGGGGAGCTGTTTTTT
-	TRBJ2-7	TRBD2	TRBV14	CASSFIAGGPYEQYF	TGTGCCAGCAGTTTCATAGCGGGAGGACCCTACGAGCAGTACTTC
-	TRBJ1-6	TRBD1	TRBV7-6	CASSPGSGGTNSPLHF	TGTGCCAGCAGCCCAGGATCAGGGGGGACTAATTCACCCCTCCACTTT
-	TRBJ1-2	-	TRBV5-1	CASSSTGTGVYGYTF	TGCGCCAGCAGCTCGACAGGTACAGGAGTCTATGGCTACACCTTC
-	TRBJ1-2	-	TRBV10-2	CATLTIAPGSYGYTF	TGCGCCACCCTAACTATCGCGCCCGGGAGCTATGGCTACACCTTC
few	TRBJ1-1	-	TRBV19	CASSILYGGTEAFF	TGTGCCAGTAGTATTCTCTATGGTGGCACTGAAGCTTTCTTT
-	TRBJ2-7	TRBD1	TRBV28	CASSLRDRAYEQYF	TGTGCCAGCAGTTTACGGGACAGGGCCTACGAGCAGTACTTC
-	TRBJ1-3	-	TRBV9	CASSVASGSSGNTIYF	TGTGCCAGCAGCGTAGCCTCGGGGAGCTCTGGAAACACCATATATTTT
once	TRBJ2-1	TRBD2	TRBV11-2	CASSLVGSGGNEQFF	TGTGCCAGCAGCTTAGTTGGATCGGGAGGGAATGAGCAGTTCTTC
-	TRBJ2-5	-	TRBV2	CASSPAGMKETQYF	TGTGCCAGCAGTCCCGCGGGGATGAAAGAGACCCAGTACTTC
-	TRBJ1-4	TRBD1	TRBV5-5	CASSLGGEKLFF	TGTGCCAGCAGCTTAGGGGGCGAAAAACTGTTTTTT
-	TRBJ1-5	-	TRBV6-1	CASSEIRGGNQPQHF	TGTGCCAGCAGTGAAATTAGGGGCGGCAATCAGCCCCAGCATTTT
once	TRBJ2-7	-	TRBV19	CASSPGFSGYEQYF	TGTGCCAGTAGTCCTGGTTTTAGCGGCTACGAGCAGTACTTC
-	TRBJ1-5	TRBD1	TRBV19	CASSRLGQGSQPQHF	TGTGCCAGTAGTAGGCTGGGACAGGGATCACAGCCCCAGCATTTT
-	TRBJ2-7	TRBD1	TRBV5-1	CASSFRQGVAGAYEQYF	TGCGCCAGCAGCTTCCGCCAGGGGGTTGCTGGCGCTTACGAGCAGTACTTC
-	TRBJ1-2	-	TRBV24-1	CATSDNQVRRGYTF	TGTGCCACCAGTGATAACCAGGTCCGACGGGGCTACACCTTC
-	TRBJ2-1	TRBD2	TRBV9	CASSSPRLAGDNEQFF	TGTGCCAGCAGCTCCCCACGACTAGCGGGAGACAATGAGCAGTTCTTC